This T cell receptor beta chain was retrieved from a study of cytomegalovirus exposure and HLA in healthy donors. Study outcomes and limitations: A later analysis linked a missense DCLRE1C variant to TCR beta V- and J-gene trimming.

In the PCR, 60 Vbeta and 13 Jbeta primers were used. In the original workflow: A later analysis counted 70 million to 85 million unique TCR beta chains, around 12 million shared. Only in-frame clones appear in the TCRdb table, and some are missing; sequencing was by immunoSEQ multiplex PCR. The V and J calls and clone size are taken from that table; D and trimming were inferred from the DNA. The table records about 150,000 clones, nearly 80% of them present only once. This clone was counted once. Antigen specificity is unknown. CDR1 MDHEN and CDR2 SYDVKM come from the germline V gene. The length of the CDR3 is 15 residues. Deletions cut 1 base from V and 3 bases from J, with 11 bases between.

The clonotype comes from a young man in good health and CMV-seropositive. Material: PBMCs. The chain carries TRBV28 and TRBJ2-3; possible D gene TRBD2, 5 bases. The CDR3 DNA follows: TGTGCCAGCAGTTTATCACCGGGATATACAGATACGCAGTATTTT. Residues: CASSLSPGYTDTQYF.